Listed below are T cell receptor beta chains from one sample, sequenced in a study of human T cells and chemical hapten exposure. TCRdb used MiXCR to reprocess the RACE reads, holding one entry per CDR3 protein. The sample yields 300,000 to 450,000 distinct CDR3 sequences, around 5.5% seen once. The starting material was whole blood, obtained in connection with sensitization to the hapten diphenylcyclopropenone (DPC). Source of these receptors: a woman aged 18-30 years with alopecia areata. Some clones in this sample may be carry-over from other donors' samples. Both conserved end residues are part of each CDR3. D genes are given only for firm matches. Part of the rows lack a size; the others show once, few, many or a class for expanded clones.

V gene	J gene	D gene	clone size	CDR3 protein	CDR3 DNA
TRBV6-6	TRBJ2-1	-	few	CASSPRDGFYNEQFF	TGTGCCAGCAGTCCCCGGGACGGATTTTACAATGAGCAGTTCTTC
TRBV28	TRBJ1-1	-	-	CAIATPFDTEAFF	TGTGCCATTGCGACCCCATTCGACACTGAAGCTTTCTTT
TRBV6-6	TRBJ2-3	-	-	CASTQERTLSTQYF	TGTGCCAGCACTCAAGAGAGAACCCTGTCTACGCAGTATTTT
TRBV3-1	TRBJ1-6	-	few	CASSHGVPSSYNSPLHF	TGTGCCAGCAGCCATGGCGTACCCAGCTCCTATAATTCACCCCTCCACTTT
TRBV7-2	TRBJ2-3	TRBD2	few	CASSLVASGGLVTDTQYF	TGTGCCAGCAGCTTAGTGGCTAGCGGGGGGCTGGTTACAGATACGCAGTATTTT
TRBV7-9	TRBJ2-3	-	few	CAQPGVGPDTQYF	TGTGCCCAGCCAGGGGTGGGGCCAGATACGCAGTATTTT
TRBV6-5	TRBJ1-4	-	many	CASSTAPATNEKLFF	TGTGCCAGCAGCACCGCGCCTGCAACTAATGAAAAACTGTTTTTT
TRBV24-1	TRBJ1-1	-	-	CATGTANTEAFF	TGTGCCACCGGGACCGCGAACACTGAAGCTTTCTTT
TRBV5-6	TRBJ1-1	-	-	CASSRRVGGTEAFF	TGTGCCAGCAGCCGTCGGGTAGGGGGCACTGAAGCTTTCTTT
TRBV27	TRBJ1-1	TRBD1	-	CASSFLLQGMNTEAFF	TGTGCCAGCAGTTTTCTCCTACAGGGGATGAACACTGAAGCTTTCTTT
TRBV12-5	TRBJ2-3	-	many	CASGSIVDTQYF	TGTGCTAGTGGTTCAATAGTAGATACGCAGTATTTT
TRBV20-1	TRBJ1-5	TRBD1	few	CSANSGTGEAQPQHF	TGCAGTGCTAACTCAGGGACAGGGGAGGCACAGCCCCAGCATTTT
TRBV6-2/TRBV6-3	TRBJ2-6	-	few	CASSYSKDGEYSGANVLTF	TGTGCCAGCAGTTATTCCAAGGACGGCGAATACTCTGGGGCCAACGTCCTGACTTTC
TRBV7-2	TRBJ2-1	-	-	CASSGGRASYNEQFF	TGTGCCAGCAGCGGAGGACGGGCTTCCTACAATGAGCAGTTCTTC
TRBV4-1	TRBJ2-3	-	-	CASSQGERAGDTQYF	TGCGCCAGCAGCCAAGGGGAACGGGCTGGGGATACGCAGTATTTT
TRBV6-2/TRBV6-3	TRBJ2-1	TRBD2	-	CASSYSLAGLGGEQFF	TGTGCCAGCAGTTACTCTCTAGCGGGGTTGGGCGGAGAGCAGTTCTTC
TRBV6-6	TRBJ1-6	-	many	CASSFGVDSPLHF	TGTGCCAGCAGTTTCGGGGTGGATTCACCCCTCCACTTT
TRBV25-1	TRBJ1-1	-	many	CASTDGLNTEAFF	TGTGCCAGCACCGACGGACTGAACACTGAAGCTTTCTTT
TRBV5-6	TRBJ2-6	-	many	CASSPGRDSGANVLTF	TGTGCCAGCAGCCCAGGACGGGACTCTGGGGCCAACGTCCTGACTTTC
TRBV5-8	TRBJ2-5	-	many	CASSSPGLRTQYF	TGTGCCAGCAGCTCCCCGGGCCTAAGGACCCAGTACTTC
TRBV29-1	TRBJ1-1	-	few	CSGMLNTEAFF	TGCAGCGGGATGTTGAACACTGAAGCTTTCTTT
TRBV4-3	TRBJ1-2	-	-	CASSQSRANYGYTF	TGCGCCAGCAGCCAATCCAGAGCTAACTATGGCTACACCTTC
TRBV7-9	TRBJ2-7	TRBD1	few	CASSSWTGKAYEQYF	TGTGCCAGCAGCTCTTGGACAGGGAAGGCCTACGAGCAGTACTTC
TRBV27	TRBJ1-4	-	few	CASKNWGTNEKLFF	TGTGCCAGCAAAAACTGGGGTACAAATGAAAAACTGTTTTTT
TRBV29-1	TRBJ1-1	-	many	CSVDTAVNTEAFF	TGCAGCGTTGATACAGCAGTGAACACTGAAGCTTTCTTT
TRBV20-1	TRBJ2-1	TRBD1	few	CSARKTGGNEQFF	TGCAGTGCTAGAAAGACAGGGGGCAATGAGCAGTTCTTC
TRBV12-5	TRBJ1-1	-	-	CASGLSPQGWEAFF	TGTGCTAGTGGTTTGTCCCCACAAGGCTGGGAAGCTTTCTTT
TRBV20-1	TRBJ1-2	-	-	CSARARGADGYTF	TGCAGTGCTAGAGCGCGGGGGGCTGATGGCTACACCTTC
TRBV20-1	TRBJ1-1	TRBD1	few	CSAAGQGNTEAFF	TGCAGTGCTGCGGGACAGGGGAACACTGAAGCTTTCTTT
TRBV5-6	TRBJ2-4	-	-	CASSPVRAAKNIQYF	TGTGCCAGCAGCCCAGTAAGAGCGGCCAAAAACATTCAGTACTTC